Below are 4 T cell receptor beta chains sequenced from a single sample in a study of CD8 T cells in ankylosing spondylitis. MiXCR, run by TCRdb on the 5' RACE reads, gives a single entry per CDR3 protein. The repertoire has about 260,000 distinct CDR3 sequences, 20% to 30% of them found once; the top ten carry roughly 0.67%. Sequencing used blood, either unsorted or a sorted T cell fraction (not recorded which). The receptors originated from a male donor with ankylosing spondylitis or in good health (not recorded which).

The sample holds many counts of this clonotype. The genes are TRBV10-3 and TRBJ2-7, with 7 bases fitting TRBD1. This CDR3 contains 14 residues. V trimming: 2 bases; J trimming: 3 bases; junction bases outside the gene matches: 4. CDR1 and CDR2 from the germline V gene are ENHRY and SYGVKD. The CDR3, as DNA: TGTGCCATCAGTGAGGACAGGGTGGGCTACGAGCAGTACTTC. Translating it yields CAISEDRVGYEQYF.

This chain uses TRBV20-1 with TRBJ2-3; the match to TRBD2 covers 13 bases. The germline CDR1 and CDR2 sequences are DFQATT and SNEGSKA (reference sequence). This CDR3 comprises 16 residues. Trimming at V came to 5 bases and at J to 4 bases, leaving 9 bases not matched to a gene. The CDR3 bases are TGCAGTGCTCGGAAAGGACTAGCGGGGGAGGCAGATACGCAGTATTTT. Translated, it gives CSARKGLAGEADTQYF.

The chain has TRBV28 and TRBJ2-3; 10 bases are a match to TRBD2. The ends lost 7 bases at V and 1 base at J; junction bases unmatched: 2. The CDR3 extends over 14 amino acids. Looked up from germline, CDR1 is MDHEN and CDR2 is SYDVKM. DNA of the CDR3: TGTGCCAGCATTACTAGCGGGGGCACAGATACGCAGTATTTT. Translation: CASITSGGTDTQYF.

The rearrangement joins TRBV5-4 to TRBJ2-3; D gene uncertain. This CDR3 is 14 amino acids long. Germline V CDR1 and CDR2: SGHNT, YYREEE (reference sequence). Trimming left V 3 bases short and J 2 bases short, with 10 bases between. In nucleotides, the CDR3 is TGTGCCAGCAGCTCGCTATACAACACAGATACGCAGTATTTT. Translated, it gives CASSSLYNTDTQYF.